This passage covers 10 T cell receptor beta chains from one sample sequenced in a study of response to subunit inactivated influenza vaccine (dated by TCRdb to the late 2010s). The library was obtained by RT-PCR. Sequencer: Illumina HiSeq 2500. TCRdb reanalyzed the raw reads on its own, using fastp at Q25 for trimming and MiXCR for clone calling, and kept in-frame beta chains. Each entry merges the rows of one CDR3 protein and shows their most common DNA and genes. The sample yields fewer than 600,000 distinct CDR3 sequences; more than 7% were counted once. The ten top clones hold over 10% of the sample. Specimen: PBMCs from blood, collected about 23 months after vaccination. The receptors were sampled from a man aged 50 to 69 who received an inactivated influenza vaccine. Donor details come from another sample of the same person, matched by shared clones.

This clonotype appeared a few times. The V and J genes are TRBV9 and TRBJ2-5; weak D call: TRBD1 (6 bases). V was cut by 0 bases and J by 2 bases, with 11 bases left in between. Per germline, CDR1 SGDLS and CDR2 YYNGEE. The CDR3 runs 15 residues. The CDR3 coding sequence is TGTGCCAGCAGCGTAGGGTCACAGGGACAAGAGACCCAGTACTTC. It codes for CASSVGSQGQETQYF.

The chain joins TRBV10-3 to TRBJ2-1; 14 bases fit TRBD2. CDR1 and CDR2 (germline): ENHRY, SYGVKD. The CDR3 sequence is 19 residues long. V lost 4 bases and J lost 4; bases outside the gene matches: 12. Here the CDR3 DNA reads TGTGCCATCAGTGTATCCGGGACTAGCGGGAGCGGGGGTTACAATGAGCAGTTCTTC. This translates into CAISVSGTSGSGGYNEQFF.

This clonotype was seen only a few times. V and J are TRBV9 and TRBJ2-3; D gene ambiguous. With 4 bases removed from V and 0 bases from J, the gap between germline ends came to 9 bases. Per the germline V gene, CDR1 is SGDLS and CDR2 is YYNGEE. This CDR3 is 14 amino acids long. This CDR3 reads CASSFNPSTDTQYF. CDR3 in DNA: TGTGCCAGCAGCTTCAACCCCAGCACAGATACGCAGTATTTT.

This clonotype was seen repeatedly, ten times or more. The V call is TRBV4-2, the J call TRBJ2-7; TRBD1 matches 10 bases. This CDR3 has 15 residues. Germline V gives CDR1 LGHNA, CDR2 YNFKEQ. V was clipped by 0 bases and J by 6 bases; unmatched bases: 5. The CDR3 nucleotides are TGTGCCAGCAGCCAAGAGTGGACAGGGGGTGGCGAGCAGTACTTC. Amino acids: CASSQEWTGGGEQYF.

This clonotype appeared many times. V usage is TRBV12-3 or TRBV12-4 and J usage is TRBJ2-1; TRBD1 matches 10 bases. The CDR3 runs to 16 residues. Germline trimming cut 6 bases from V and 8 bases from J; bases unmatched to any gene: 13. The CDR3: CASRVEFGQGGYEQFF. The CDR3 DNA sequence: TGTGCCAGCAGAGTAGAGTTTGGACAGGGGGGTTATGAGCAGTTCTTC.

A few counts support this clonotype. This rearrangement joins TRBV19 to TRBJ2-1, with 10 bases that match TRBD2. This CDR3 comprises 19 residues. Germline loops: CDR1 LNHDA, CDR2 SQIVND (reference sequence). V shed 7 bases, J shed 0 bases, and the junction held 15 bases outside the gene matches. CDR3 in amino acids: CASISRLAGALSSYNEQFF. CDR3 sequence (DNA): TGTGCCAGTATATCGCGGCTAGCGGGGGCCCTGAGCTCCTACAATGAGCAGTTCTTC.

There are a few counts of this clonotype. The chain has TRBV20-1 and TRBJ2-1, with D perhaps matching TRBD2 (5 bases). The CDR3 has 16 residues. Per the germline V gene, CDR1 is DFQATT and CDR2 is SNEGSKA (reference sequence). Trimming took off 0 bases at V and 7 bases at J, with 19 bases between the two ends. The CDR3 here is CSARDPRGRLWNEQFF. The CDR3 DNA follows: TGCAGTGCTAGAGACCCCCGGGGTAGATTATGGAATGAGCAGTTCTTC.

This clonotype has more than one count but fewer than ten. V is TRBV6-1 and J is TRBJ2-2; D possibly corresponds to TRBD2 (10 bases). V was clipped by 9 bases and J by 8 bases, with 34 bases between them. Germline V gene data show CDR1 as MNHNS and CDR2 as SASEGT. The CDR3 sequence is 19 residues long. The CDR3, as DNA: TGTGCCAGTCGTACGGGACAGGGAGTTTCTAGCGGGAGAAAGGGGGAGCTGTTTTTT. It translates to CASRTGQGVSSGRKGELFF.

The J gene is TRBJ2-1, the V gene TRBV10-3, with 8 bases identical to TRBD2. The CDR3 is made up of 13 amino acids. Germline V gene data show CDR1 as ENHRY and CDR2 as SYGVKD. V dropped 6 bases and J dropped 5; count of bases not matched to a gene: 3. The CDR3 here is CAIRMTSDNEQFF. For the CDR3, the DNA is TGTGCCATCAGGATGACTAGCGACAATGAGCAGTTCTTC.

In nucleotides, the CDR3 is TGTGCCAGCAGCCCGGGACTTTTTGATGACATTCAGTACTTC. It specifies CASSPGLFDDIQYF. The chain is built from TRBV7-9 and TRBJ2-4, with a possible D match to TRBD2 (6 bases). The V end lost 5 bases, the J end lost 8 bases, and 16 bases lay between the germline ends. The V gene's germline CDR1 is SEHNR and CDR2 FQNEAQ (reference sequence). The length of the CDR3 is 14 residues.